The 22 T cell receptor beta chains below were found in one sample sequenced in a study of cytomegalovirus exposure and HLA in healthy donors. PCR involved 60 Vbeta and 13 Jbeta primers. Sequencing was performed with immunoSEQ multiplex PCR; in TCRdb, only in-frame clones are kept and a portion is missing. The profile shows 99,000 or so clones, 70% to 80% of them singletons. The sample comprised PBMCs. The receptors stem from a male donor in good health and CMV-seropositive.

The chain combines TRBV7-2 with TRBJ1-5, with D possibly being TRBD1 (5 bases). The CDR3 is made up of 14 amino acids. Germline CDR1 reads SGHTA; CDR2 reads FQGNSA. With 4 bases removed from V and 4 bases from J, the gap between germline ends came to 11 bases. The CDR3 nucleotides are TGTGCCAGCAGCTCGCGGGGGTTGAATCAGCCCCAGCATTTT. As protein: CASSSRGLNQPQHF.

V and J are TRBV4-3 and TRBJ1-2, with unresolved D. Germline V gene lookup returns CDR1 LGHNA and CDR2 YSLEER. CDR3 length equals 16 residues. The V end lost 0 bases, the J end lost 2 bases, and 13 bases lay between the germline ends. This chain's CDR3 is CASSQDMTGGNYGYTF. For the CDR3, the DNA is TGCGCCAGCAGCCAAGATATGACGGGAGGCAACTATGGCTACACCTTC.

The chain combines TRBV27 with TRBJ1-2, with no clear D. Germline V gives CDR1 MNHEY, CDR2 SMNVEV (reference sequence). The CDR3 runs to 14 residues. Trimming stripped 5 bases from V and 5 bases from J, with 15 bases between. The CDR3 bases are TGTGCCAGCAGTCCCGGGTCCTCCCGGTATGGCTACACCTTC. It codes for CASSPGSSRYGYTF.

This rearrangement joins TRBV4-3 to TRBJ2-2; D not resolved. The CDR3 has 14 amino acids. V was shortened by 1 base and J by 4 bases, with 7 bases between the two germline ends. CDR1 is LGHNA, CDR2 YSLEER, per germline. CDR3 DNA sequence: TGCGCCAGCAGCCAAGTAATGAGCACCGGGGAGCTGTTTTTT. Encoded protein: CASSQVMSTGELFF.

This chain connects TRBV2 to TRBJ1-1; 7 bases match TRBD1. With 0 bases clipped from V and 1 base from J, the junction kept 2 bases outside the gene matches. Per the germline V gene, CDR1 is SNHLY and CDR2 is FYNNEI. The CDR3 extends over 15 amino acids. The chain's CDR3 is CASSEARTGNTEAFF. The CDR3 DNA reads TGTGCCAGCAGTGAAGCGCGGACAGGGAACACTGAAGCTTTCTTT.

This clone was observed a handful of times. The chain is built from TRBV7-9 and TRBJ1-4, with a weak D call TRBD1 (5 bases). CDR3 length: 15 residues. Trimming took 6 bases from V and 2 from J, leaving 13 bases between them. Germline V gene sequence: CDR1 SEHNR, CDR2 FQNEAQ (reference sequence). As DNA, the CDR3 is TGTGCCAGCAGTCGGGGGGAACTTACTAATGAAAAACTGTTTTTT. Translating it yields CASSRGELTNEKLFF.

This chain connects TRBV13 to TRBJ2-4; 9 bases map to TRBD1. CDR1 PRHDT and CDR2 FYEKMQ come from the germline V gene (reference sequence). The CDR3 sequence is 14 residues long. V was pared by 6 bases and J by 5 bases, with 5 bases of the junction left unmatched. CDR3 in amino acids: CASSVGQGQNIQYF. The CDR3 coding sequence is TGTGCCAGCAGTGTGGGACAGGGACAAAACATTCAGTACTTC. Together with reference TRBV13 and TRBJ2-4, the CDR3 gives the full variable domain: AAGVIQSPRHLIKEKRETATLKCYPIPRHDTVYWYQQGPGQDPQFLISFYEKMQSDKGSIPDRFSAQQFSDYHSELNMSSLELGDSALYFCASSVGQGQNIQYFGAGTRLSVL.

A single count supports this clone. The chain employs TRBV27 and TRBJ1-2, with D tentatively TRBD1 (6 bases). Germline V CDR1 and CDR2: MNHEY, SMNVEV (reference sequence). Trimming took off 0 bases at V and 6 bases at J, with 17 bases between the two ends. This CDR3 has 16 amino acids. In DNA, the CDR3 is TGTGCCAGCAGTTTATCGAAGGAGGGGGGGCTCAATGGCTACACCTTC. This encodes CASSLSKEGGLNGYTF.

The CDR3 region has the DNA TGTGCCTGGAGCCTACAGGGCCGCCAGCCCCAGCATTTT. Protein sequence: CAWSLQGRQPQHF. This rearrangement joins TRBV30 to TRBJ1-5; a weak D match, TRBD1 (6 bases). The CDR3 runs to 13 residues. Trimming removed 3 bases at V and 7 bases at J, with 13 bases between. Per the germline V gene, CDR1 is GTSNPN and CDR2 is SVGIG (reference sequence).

The CDR3 protein is CASSGRELGNTEAFF. CDR3 nucleotide sequence: TGCGCCAGCAGCGGACGGGAGCTTGGGAACACTGAAGCTTTCTTT. J is TRBJ1-1 and V is TRBV5-1, with no clear D. The V gene lost 4 bases and the J gene lost 1 base, with 14 bases spanning the gap. Per the germline V gene, CDR1 is SGHRS and CDR2 is YFSETQ. This CDR3 is built from 15 residues.

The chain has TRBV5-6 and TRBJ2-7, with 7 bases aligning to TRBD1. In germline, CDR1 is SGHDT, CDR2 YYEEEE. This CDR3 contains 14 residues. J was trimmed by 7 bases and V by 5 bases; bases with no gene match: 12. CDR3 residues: CASSPGTVVYEQYF. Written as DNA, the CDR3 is TGTGCCAGCAGTCCCGGGACAGTGGTATATGAGCAGTACTTC.

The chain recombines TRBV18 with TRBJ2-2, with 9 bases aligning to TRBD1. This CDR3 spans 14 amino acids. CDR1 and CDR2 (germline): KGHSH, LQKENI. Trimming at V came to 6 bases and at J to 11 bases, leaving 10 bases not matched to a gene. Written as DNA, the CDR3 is TGTGCCAGCTCGGAGGGACAGGGAAGGATAGAGCTGTTTTTT. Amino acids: CASSEGQGRIELFF. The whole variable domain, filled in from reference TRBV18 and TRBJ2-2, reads NAGVMQNPRHLVRRRGQEARLRCSPMKGHSHVYWYRQLPEEGLKFMVYLQKENIIDESGMPKERFSAEFPKEGPSILRIQQVVRGDSAAYFCASSEGQGRIELFFGEGSRLTVL.

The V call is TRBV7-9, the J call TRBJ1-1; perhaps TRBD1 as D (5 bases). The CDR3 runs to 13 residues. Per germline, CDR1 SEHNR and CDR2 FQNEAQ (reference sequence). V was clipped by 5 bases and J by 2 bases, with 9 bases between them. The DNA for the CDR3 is TGTGCCAGCAGCCAGGGTGTAAACACTGAAGCTTTCTTT. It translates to CASSQGVNTEAFF.

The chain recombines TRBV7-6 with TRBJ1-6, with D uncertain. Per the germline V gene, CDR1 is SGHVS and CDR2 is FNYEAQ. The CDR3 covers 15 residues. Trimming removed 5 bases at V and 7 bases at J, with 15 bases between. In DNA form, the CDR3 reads TGTGCCAGCAGCGCGAGAGGCCCGGAGAATTCACCCCTCCACTTT. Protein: CASSARGPENSPLHF. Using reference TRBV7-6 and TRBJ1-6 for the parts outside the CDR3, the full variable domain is GAGVSQSPRYKVTKRGQDVALRCDPISGHVSLYWYRQALGQGPEFLTYFNYEAQQDKSGLPNDRFSAERPEGSISTLTIQRTEQRDSAMYRCASSARGPENSPLHFGNGTRLTVT.

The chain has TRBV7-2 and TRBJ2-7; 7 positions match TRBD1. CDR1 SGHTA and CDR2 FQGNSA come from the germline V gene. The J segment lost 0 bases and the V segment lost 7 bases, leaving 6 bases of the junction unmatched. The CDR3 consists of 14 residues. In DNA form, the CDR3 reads TGTGCCAGCACCTCGACAGGGAGCTCCTACGAGCAGTACTTC. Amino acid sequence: CASTSTGSSYEQYF.

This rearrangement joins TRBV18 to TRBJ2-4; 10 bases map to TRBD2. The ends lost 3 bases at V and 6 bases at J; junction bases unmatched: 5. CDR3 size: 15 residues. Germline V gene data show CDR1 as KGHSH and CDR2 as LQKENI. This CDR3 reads CASSPLAGEGNIQYF. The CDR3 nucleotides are TGTGCCAGCTCACCTCTAGCGGGGGAGGGAAACATTCAGTACTTC.

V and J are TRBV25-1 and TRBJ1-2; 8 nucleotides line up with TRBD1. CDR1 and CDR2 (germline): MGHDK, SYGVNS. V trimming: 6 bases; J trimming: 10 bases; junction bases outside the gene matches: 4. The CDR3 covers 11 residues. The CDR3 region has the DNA TGTGCCAGCAGAAGACAGGGGACCTACACCTTC. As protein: CASRRQGTYTF.

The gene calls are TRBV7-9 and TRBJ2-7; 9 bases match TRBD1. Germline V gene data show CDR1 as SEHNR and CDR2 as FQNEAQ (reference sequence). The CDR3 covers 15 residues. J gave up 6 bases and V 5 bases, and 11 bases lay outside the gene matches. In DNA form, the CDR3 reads TGTGCCAGCAGCAGAACAGGGGGCCCAACGTCCGAGCAGTACTTC. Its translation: CASSRTGGPTSEQYF.

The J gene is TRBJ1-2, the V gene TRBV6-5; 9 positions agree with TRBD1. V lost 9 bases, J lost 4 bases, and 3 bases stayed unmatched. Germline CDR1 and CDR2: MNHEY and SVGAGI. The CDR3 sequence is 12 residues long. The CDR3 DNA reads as TGTGCCAGTGCGACAGGGGGCTATGGCTACACCTTC. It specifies CASATGGYGYTF.

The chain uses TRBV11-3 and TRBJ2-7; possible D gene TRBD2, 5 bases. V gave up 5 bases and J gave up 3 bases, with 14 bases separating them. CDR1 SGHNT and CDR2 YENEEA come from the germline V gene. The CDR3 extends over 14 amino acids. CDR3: CASSIPGSRYEQYF. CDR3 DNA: TGTGCCAGCAGCATTCCGGGATCCCGCTACGAGCAGTACTTC. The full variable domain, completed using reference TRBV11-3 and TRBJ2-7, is EAGVVQSPRYKIIEKKQPVAFWCNPISGHNTLYWYLQNLGQGPELLIRYENEEAVDDSQLPKDRFSAERLKGVDSTLKIQPAELGDSAVYLCASSIPGSRYEQYFGPGTRLTVT.

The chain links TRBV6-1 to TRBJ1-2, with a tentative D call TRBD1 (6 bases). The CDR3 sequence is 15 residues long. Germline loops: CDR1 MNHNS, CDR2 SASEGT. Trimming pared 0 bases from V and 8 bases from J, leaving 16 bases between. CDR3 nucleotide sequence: TGTGCCAGCAGTGAAGCTGGGGGCCCGATAGAAGGCTACACCTTC. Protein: CASSEAGGPIEGYTF.

CDR3 sequence: CSVGRGGGKTQYF. The DNA for the CDR3 is TGCAGCGTTGGAAGGGGGGGCGGAAAGACCCAGTACTTC. The genes are TRBV29-1 and TRBJ2-5; D is possibly TRBD2 (7 bases). Germline-derived CDR1 and CDR2 are SQVTM and ANQGSEA. The ends were cut back, 4 bases at V and 6 bases at J, with 15 bases in the middle. CDR3 length: 13 residues.